These 9 T cell receptor beta chains were all obtained from the same sample, sequenced in a study of T-cell memory formation after mild COVID-19. TCRdb re-analysed the 5' RACE reads in MiXCR, keeping a single row per CDR3 protein. The sample contains roughly 300,000 distinct CDR3 sequences, 7.5% to 9.5% of which appear only once. Source material: PBMCs or a T cell subset sorted from them (not recorded which). The receptor set was obtained from a man aged 18 to 30 who had mild COVID-19 (a few samples of this study predate the infection). Cell type and time point are not known.

V and J are TRBV5-1 and TRBJ2-3; D is ambiguous. This CDR3 contains 14 residues. Trimming shortened V by 0 bases and J by 5 bases, and 10 bases separated the two germline ends. The germline gives CDR1 SGHRS, CDR2 YFSETQ. As DNA, the CDR3 is TGCGCCAGCAGCTTGGAAGCGATTATAGATACGCAGTATTTT. It is translated as CASSLEAIIDTQYF.

This clonotype showed up just a few times. The CDR3 region has the DNA TGCGCCAGCAGCTTGGAGGGCGTCGCGCAGTATTTT. Its translation: CASSLEGVAQYF. The genes are TRBV5-1 and TRBJ2-3, with D hard to call. Germline V gene sequence: CDR1 SGHRS, CDR2 YFSETQ. This CDR3 has 12 amino acids. V lost 0 bases, J lost 10 bases, and 9 bases lay in between. Supplemented by reference TRBV5-1 and TRBJ2-3, the full variable domain reads KAGVTQTPRYLIKTRGQQVTLSCSPISGHRSVSWYQQTPGQGLQFLFEYFSETQRNKGNFPGRFSGRQFSNSRSEMNVSTLELGDSALYLCASSLEGVAQYFGPGTRLTVL.

The chain recombines TRBV5-1 with TRBJ2-6, with 8 positions matching TRBD1. Trimming took 0 bases from V and 3 from J; bases not matched to a gene: 8. The germline V gene has CDR1 SGHRS and CDR2 YFSETQ. This CDR3 is 18 amino acids long. In DNA form, the CDR3 reads TGCGCCAGCAGCTTGGTAGCCAGGGGGCGCGGTGGGGCCAACGTCCTGACTTTC. It translates to CASSLVARGRGGANVLTF.

This clonotype was seen ten or more times. The J gene is TRBJ1-4, the V gene TRBV12-3 or TRBV12-4, with D possibly matching TRBD1 (5 bases). The CDR3 is 14 residues long. The germline V and J ends were trimmed by 3 bases and 8 bases, with 13 bases remaining between them. The CDR3 bases are TGTGCCAGCAGTTTTGGGCAGGGAGGCGAAAAACTGTTTTTT. It yields the protein CASSFGQGGEKLFF.

The genes are TRBV6-5 and TRBJ1-2, with D possibly being TRBD1 (6 bases). Trimming cost V 2 bases and J 8 bases, with 15 bases left between them. The CDR3 length is 14 residues. CDR1 is MNHEY and CDR2 is SVGAGI in the germline V gene. CDR3 region: CASSYGDTGKGYTF. CDR3 sequence (DNA): TGTGCCAGCAGTTACGGGGACACAGGAAAGGGCTACACCTTC.

This sequence joins TRBV30 and TRBJ2-7; 8 nucleotides align to TRBD2. CDR3 length: 16 residues. The junction had 10 bases not matched to a gene; V was cut back by 0 bases and J by 3 bases. Germline CDR1 is GTSNPN and CDR2 is SVGIG (reference sequence). The CDR3 DNA reads as TGTGCCTGGAGTGTACTCCTAGCGGGCCTAGGCTACGAGCAGTACTTC. Encoded protein: CAWSVLLAGLGYEQYF.

The chain is built from TRBV7-9 and TRBJ1-3; TRBD1 matches 8 bases. V shed 8 bases, J shed 3 bases, and the junction held 6 bases outside the gene matches. The CDR3 has 14 amino acids. The germline V gene has CDR1 SEHNR and CDR2 FQNEAQ (reference sequence). The DNA of the CDR3 is TGTGCCAGCTCTCCGGACAGGGTTGGAAACACCATATATTTT. Its protein is CASSPDRVGNTIYF.

This clonotype was detected a few times. The gene calls are TRBV12-3 or TRBV12-4 and TRBJ1-5; D call uncertain. The length of the CDR3 is 12 residues. V lost 6 bases and J lost 3, with 6 bases in between. CDR3 bases: TGTGCCAGCAGCCCAGTCAATCAGCCCCAGCATTTT. Its protein is CASSPVNQPQHF.

J is TRBJ1-2 and V is TRBV10-2, with unresolved D. The germline V and J ends were trimmed by 0 bases and 4 bases, with 9 bases remaining between them. CDR3 size: 14 residues. Germline V CDR1 and CDR2: WSHSY, SAAADI. This chain's CDR3 is CASSESFPAYGYTF. The DNA for the CDR3 is TGCGCCAGCAGTGAGTCATTTCCGGCCTATGGCTACACCTTC.